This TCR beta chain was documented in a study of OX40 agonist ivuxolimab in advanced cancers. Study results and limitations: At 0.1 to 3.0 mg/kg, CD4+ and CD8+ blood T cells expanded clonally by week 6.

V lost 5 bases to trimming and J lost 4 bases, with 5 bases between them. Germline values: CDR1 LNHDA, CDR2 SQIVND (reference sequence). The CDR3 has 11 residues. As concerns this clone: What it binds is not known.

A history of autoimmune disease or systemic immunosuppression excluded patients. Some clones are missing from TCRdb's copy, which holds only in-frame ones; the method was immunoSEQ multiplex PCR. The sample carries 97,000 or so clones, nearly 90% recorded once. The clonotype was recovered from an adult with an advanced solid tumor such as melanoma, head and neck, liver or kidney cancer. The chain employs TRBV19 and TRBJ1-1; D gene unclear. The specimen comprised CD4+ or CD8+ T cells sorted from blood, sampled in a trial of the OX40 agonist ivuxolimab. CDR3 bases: TGTGCCAGTAGTCGAAGCACTGAAGCTTTCTTT. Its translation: CASSRSTEAFF.